Listed below are T cell receptor beta chains from one sample, sequenced in a study of blood T cell repertoires in COVID-19. Repertoires were generated with immunoSEQ multiplex PCR, while TCRdb's copy carries only in-frame clones and drops some. The sample consists of 150,000 to 200,000 clones, almost 85% of them appearing once. What was sequenced was PBMCs or T cells enriched from blood (not recorded which). The receptors here all came from a man aged 45-65 years who had recovered from COVID-19. CDR3s include the opening cysteine and the closing phenylalanine or tryptophan. A D gene is named only where the DNA matches it firmly. Clone size, where shown, is once, few, many, or a class for clones that have expanded.

d_gene,v_gene,abundance,j_gene,CDR3nt,CDR3aa
NA,TRBV7-6,NA,TRBJ1-4,TGTGCCAGCTCTCCCCCAACTAATGAAAAACTGTTTTTT,CASSPPTNEKLFF
NA,TRBV6-4,NA,TRBJ1-1,TGTGCCAGCAGTGACTCTCACAGCAGTAAAGCTTTCTTT,CASSDSHSSKAFF
NA,TRBV28,once,TRBJ2-1,TGTGCCAGCAGGGTAGCCCATGAGCAGTTCTTC,CASRVAHEQFF
TRBD2,TRBV10-3,NA,TRBJ2-3,TGTGCCATCCAGACTAGCCTGAGCACAGATACGCAGTATTTT,CAIQTSLSTDTQYF
TRBD1,TRBV7-2,NA,TRBJ1-4,TGTGCCAGCAGCTCTCCTCCGGGACAGGGAAATGAAAAACTGTTTTTT,CASSSPPGQGNEKLFF
NA,TRBV9,NA,TRBJ2-2,TGTGCCAGCAGCGTAGCCCAGGGGAACACCGGGGAGCTGTTTTTT,CASSVAQGNTGELFF
TRBD1,TRBV6-5,NA,TRBJ1-6,TGTGCCAGCAGCCTGACAGGGTTGTTCAGGCCCCTCCACTTT,CASSLTGLFRPLHF
TRBD2,TRBV29-1,NA,TRBJ2-2,TGCAGCGTTGAAGATCTAGCGGGGGGCGGCGGGGAGCTGTTTTTT,CSVEDLAGGGGELFF
NA,TRBV7-2,NA,TRBJ1-2,TGTGCCAGCAGCTTATTCGCCCAGGGACATGCGGAGGGCTACACCTTC,CASSLFAQGHAEGYTF
TRBD1,TRBV2,once,TRBJ1-5,TGTGCCAGCACTAGAGACAGGGTAAATCAGCCCCAGCATTTT,CASTRDRVNQPQHF
TRBD1,TRBV7-6,NA,TRBJ2-7,TGTGCCAGCAGCCTAACCGGGACAGCACCTCTCTACGAGCAGTACTTC,CASSLTGTAPLYEQYF
NA,TRBV20-1,NA,TRBJ1-5,TGCAGTGCTAGTAGCGGGAATCAGCCCCAGCATTTT,CSASSGNQPQHF
TRBD1,TRBV10-3,NA,TRBJ2-3,TGTGCCACTCGGGAGGGACAGGGGCCCACAGATACGCAGTATTTT,CATREGQGPTDTQYF
NA,TRBV2,NA,TRBJ2-7,TGTGCCTCAGGGGCAGGGGGGTACGAGCAGTACTTC,CASGAGGYEQYF
TRBD1,TRBV28,NA,TRBJ1-2,TGTGCCAGCAGTTTATCTGGGACAGGGGGCTACTATGGCTACACCTTC,CASSLSGTGGYYGYTF
NA,TRBV3-1/TRBV3-2,few,TRBJ2-7,TGTGCCAGCAGCCAGAGCACAGACTCCTACGAGCAGTACTTC,CASSQSTDSYEQYF
TRBD1,TRBV28,few,TRBJ1-3,TGTGCCAGCAGTTCCCCCCTTGACAGGGCCGGAAACACCATATATTTT,CASSSPLDRAGNTIYF